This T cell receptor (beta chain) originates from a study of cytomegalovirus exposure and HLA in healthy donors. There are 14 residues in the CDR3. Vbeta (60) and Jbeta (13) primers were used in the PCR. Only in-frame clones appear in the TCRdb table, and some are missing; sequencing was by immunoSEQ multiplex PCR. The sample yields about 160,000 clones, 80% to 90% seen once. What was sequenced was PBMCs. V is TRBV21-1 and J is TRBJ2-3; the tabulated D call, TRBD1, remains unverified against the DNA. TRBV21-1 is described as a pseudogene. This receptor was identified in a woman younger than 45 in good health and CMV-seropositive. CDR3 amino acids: CASTRTGSTDTQYF. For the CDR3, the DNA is TGTGCCAGCACCCGGACAGGGTCCACAGATACGCAGTATTTT.